This TCR beta chain derives from a study of T cells after yellow fever vaccination. Worth noting for this clonotype: Its antigen is unidentified.

Each CDR3 protein gets one entry after TCRdb re-called the 5' RACE reads with MiXCR. The sample gives 300,000 to 400,000 distinct CDR3 sequences, 8.7% of which show up once; about a sixth is in the top ten. Regarding the study as a whole: A weaker secondary response peaked on day 5, the primary on day 15.

CDR3 length: 14 amino acids. Germline V gives CDR1 SGDLS, CDR2 YYNGEE. V was trimmed by 4 bases and J by 6 bases, leaving 15 bases between them. The specimen was PBMCs, collected on the day of the first yellow fever vaccination. The chain combines TRBV9 with TRBJ2-3; D call uncertain. This clonotype was sampled from a man younger than 30 who received the YFV17D yellow fever vaccine. The CDR3 sequence: CASSQGRTFDTQYF. The DNA of the CDR3 is TGTGCCAGCAGCCAAGGACGAACCTTCGATACGCAGTATTTT.